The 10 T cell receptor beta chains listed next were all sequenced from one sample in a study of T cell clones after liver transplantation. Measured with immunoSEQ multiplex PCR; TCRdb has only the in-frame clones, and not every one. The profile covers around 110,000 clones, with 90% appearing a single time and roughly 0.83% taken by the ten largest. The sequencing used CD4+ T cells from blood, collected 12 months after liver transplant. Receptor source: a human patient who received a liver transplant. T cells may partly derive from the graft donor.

CDR3 bases: TGTGCCAGCAGTTCCCGGGGTGAAAAACTGTTTTTT. Protein sequence: CASSSRGEKLFF. V usage is TRBV6-5 and J usage is TRBJ1-4; D uncertain. In germline, CDR1 is MNHEY, CDR2 SVGAGI. Trimming stripped 4 bases from V and 7 bases from J, with 7 bases between. The CDR3 has 12 amino acids.

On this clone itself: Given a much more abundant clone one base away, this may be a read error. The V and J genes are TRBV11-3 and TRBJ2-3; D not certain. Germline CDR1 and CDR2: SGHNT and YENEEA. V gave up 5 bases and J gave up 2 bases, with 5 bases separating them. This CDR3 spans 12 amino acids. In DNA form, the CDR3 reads TGTGCCAGCAGCCCAAACACAGATACGCAGTATTTT. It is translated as CASSPNTDTQYF. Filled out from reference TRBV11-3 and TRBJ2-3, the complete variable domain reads EAGVVQSPRYKIIEKKQPVAFWCNPISGHNTLYWYLQNLGQGPELLIRYENEEAVDDSQLPKDRFSAERLKGVDSTLKIQPAELGDSAVYLCASSPNTDTQYFGPGTRLTVL.

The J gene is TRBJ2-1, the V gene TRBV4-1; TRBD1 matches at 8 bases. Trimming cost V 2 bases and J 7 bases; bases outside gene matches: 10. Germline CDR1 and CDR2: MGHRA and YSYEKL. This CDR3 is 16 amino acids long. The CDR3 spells CASSQPRQGAGNEQFF. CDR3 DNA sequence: TGCGCCAGCAGCCAACCCCGGCAGGGGGCGGGGAATGAGCAGTTCTTC.

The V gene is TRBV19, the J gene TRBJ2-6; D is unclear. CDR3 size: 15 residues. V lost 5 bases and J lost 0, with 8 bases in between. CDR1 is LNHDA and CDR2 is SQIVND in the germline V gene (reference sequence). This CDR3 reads CASSLRTSGANVLTF. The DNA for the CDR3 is TGTGCCAGTAGTCTCCGGACCTCTGGGGCCAACGTCCTGACTTTC.

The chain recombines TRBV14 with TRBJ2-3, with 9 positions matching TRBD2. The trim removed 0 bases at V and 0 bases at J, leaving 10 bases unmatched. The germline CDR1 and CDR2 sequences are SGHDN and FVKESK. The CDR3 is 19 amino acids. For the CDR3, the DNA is TGTGCCAGCAGCCAAGAAGTAGCGGGAGTGGGGATTAGCACAGATACGCAGTATTTT. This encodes CASSQEVAGVGISTDTQYF.

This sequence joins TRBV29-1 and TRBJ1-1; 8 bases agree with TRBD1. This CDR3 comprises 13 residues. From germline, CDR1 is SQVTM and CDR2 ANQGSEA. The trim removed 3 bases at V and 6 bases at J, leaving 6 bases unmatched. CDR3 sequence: CSVEEIQGAEAFF. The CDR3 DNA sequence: TGCAGCGTTGAGGAGATACAGGGGGCTGAAGCTTTCTTT.

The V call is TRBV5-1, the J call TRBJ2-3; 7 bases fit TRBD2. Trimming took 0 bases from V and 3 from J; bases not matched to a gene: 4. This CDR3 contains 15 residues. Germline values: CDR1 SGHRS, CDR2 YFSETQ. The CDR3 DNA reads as TGCGCCAGCAGCTTGGGAGGACTAGAAACAGATACGCAGTATTTT. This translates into CASSLGGLETDTQYF.

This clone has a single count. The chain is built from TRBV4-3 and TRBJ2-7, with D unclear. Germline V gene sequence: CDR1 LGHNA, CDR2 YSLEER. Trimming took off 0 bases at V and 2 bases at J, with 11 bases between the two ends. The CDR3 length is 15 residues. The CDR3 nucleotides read TGCGCCAGCAGCCAAGATATCGAGACTCCCTACGAGCAGTACTTC. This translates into CASSQDIETPYEQYF.

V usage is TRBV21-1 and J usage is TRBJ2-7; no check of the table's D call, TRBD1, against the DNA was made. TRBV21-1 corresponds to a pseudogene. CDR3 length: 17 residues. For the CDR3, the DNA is TGTGCCAGCAGCAAACTCCGTTTAATACAGAGCTCCTACGAGCAGTACTTC. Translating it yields CASSKLRLIQSSYEQYF.

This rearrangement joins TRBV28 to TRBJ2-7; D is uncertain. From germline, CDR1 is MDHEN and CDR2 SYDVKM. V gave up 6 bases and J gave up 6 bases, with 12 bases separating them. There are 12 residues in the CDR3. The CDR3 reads CASRTLPREQYF. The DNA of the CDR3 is TGTGCCAGCAGGACCCTACCCCGCGAGCAGTACTTC.